This TCR beta chain was sequenced during a study of early T cells in non-severe SARS-CoV-2 infection. About the study: Whole-blood bulk RNA, unsorted, was sequenced, and chains were unpaired.

The CDR3 sequence is 14 residues long. The germline CDR1 and CDR2 sequences are LGHNA and YNFKEQ. V was trimmed by 4 bases and J by 0 bases, leaving 9 bases between them. Unique molecular identifiers tagged individual cDNA molecules. Each CDR3 protein gets one entry after TCRdb re-called the 5' RACE reads with MiXCR. The sample includes tens of thousands of distinct CDR3 sequences, roughly 18% of them seen just once. The V and J genes are TRBV4-2 and TRBJ1-2; possibly TRBD1 for D (6 bases). The origin of this receptor is an adult who was a healthcare worker with PCR-confirmed SARS-CoV-2 infection or an uninfected control (not recorded which). The sample here was whole blood, taken at baseline. The CDR3 DNA follows: TGTGCCAGCAGCCCGACAGGCTCTAACTATGGCTACACCTTC. It codes for CASSPTGSNYGYTF.